Listed below are T cell receptor beta chains from one sample, sequenced in a study of shared clonotypes between healthy human individuals. Generated by immunoSEQ multiplex PCR, the TCRdb table keeps only in-frame clones and is missing some. The repertoire holds approximately 1,500,000 clones, with roughly 98% as singletons. Sequencing was carried out using naive CD4+ T cells sorted from blood. The receptors stem from a man aged 25-45 years in good health. Both conserved end residues are part of each CDR3. D genes are given only for firm matches. Where a row states a size, it is once, few, many or the class of an expanded clone; other rows omit it.

d_gene: .
v_gene: TRBV11-2
j_gene: TRBJ1-3
abundance: .
CDR3nt: TGTGCCAGCAGCTCCGGTGGAAACACCATATATTTT
CDR3aa: CASSSGGNTIYF

d_gene: TRBD2
v_gene: TRBV5-1
j_gene: TRBJ2-7
abundance: .
CDR3nt: TGCGCCAGCAGCCACCGGACTAGCGGGAGGTTCGAGCAGTACTTC
CDR3aa: CASSHRTSGRFEQYF

d_gene: TRBD1
v_gene: TRBV27
j_gene: TRBJ2-7
abundance: .
CDR3nt: TGTGCCAGCAACGACGCCCCGACAGGGGCAAGCTCCTACGAGCAGTACTTC
CDR3aa: CASNDAPTGASSYEQYF

d_gene: TRBD1
v_gene: TRBV9
j_gene: TRBJ2-1
abundance: once
CDR3nt: TGTGCCAGCAGCCCAGGGGGCAGGGGGAATGAGCAGTTCTTC
CDR3aa: CASSPGGRGNEQFF

d_gene: TRBD1
v_gene: TRBV10-2
j_gene: TRBJ1-2
abundance: few
CDR3nt: TGCGCCAGCAGTGAGTCGACAGGGGATGATGGCTACACCTTC
CDR3aa: CASSESTGDDGYTF

d_gene: .
v_gene: TRBV7-9
j_gene: TRBJ2-5
abundance: few
CDR3nt: TGTGCCAGCAGCCCTAAAGAGACCCAGTACTTC
CDR3aa: CASSPKETQYF

d_gene: .
v_gene: TRBV7-6
j_gene: TRBJ2-7
abundance: .
CDR3nt: TGTGCCAGCAGTCAAAGGGACTTCTCCTACGAGCAGTACTTC
CDR3aa: CASSQRDFSYEQYF

d_gene: TRBD2
v_gene: TRBV27
j_gene: TRBJ2-1
abundance: .
CDR3nt: TGTGCCAGCAGTTTACCGACACGACTAGCGGGAACCTACAATAAGCAGTTCTTC
CDR3aa: CASSLPTRLAGTYNKQFF

d_gene: .
v_gene: TRBV19
j_gene: TRBJ1-1
abundance: .
CDR3nt: TGTGCCAGTAGTGTGCTTCAGGGGAACACTGAAGCTTTCTTT
CDR3aa: CASSVLQGNTEAFF

d_gene: TRBD1
v_gene: TRBV9
j_gene: TRBJ1-1
abundance: .
CDR3nt: TGTGCCAGCAGCCCAACCTCACGACAGGGCACTGAAGCTTTCTTT
CDR3aa: CASSPTSRQGTEAFF

d_gene: .
v_gene: TRBV11-3
j_gene: TRBJ2-5
abundance: .
CDR3nt: TGTGCCAGCAGCCCCGGCCCAGGGCAAGAGACCCAGTACTTC
CDR3aa: CASSPGPGQETQYF

d_gene: .
v_gene: TRBV7-2
j_gene: TRBJ2-1
abundance: .
CDR3nt: TGTGCCAGCAGCTTAGATTTCGATGAGCAGTTCTTC
CDR3aa: CASSLDFDEQFF

d_gene: TRBD1
v_gene: TRBV7-2
j_gene: TRBJ2-5
abundance: .
CDR3nt: TGTGCCAGCAGCTCTCTGGGACAGGGGGGGGAGACCCAGTACTTC
CDR3aa: CASSSLGQGGETQYF

d_gene: TRBD2
v_gene: TRBV29-1
j_gene: TRBJ2-1
abundance: .
CDR3nt: TGCAGCGTTGAAGATCGCGCGGAGGGACTAGCGGGACTCTACAATGAGCAGTTCTTC
CDR3aa: CSVEDRAEGLAGLYNEQFF

d_gene: TRBD1
v_gene: TRBV5-1
j_gene: TRBJ2-7
abundance: .
CDR3nt: TGCGCCAGCAGCTTGGGGACAGGGACGGGGGAGCAGTACTTC
CDR3aa: CASSLGTGTGEQYF

d_gene: TRBD1
v_gene: TRBV6-1
j_gene: TRBJ1-2
abundance: once
CDR3nt: TGTGCCAGCAGTGATAGAGGACAGGGGAGTTATGGCTACACCTTC
CDR3aa: CASSDRGQGSYGYTF

d_gene: TRBD1
v_gene: TRBV11-2
j_gene: TRBJ1-5
abundance: .
CDR3nt: TGTGCCAGCAGCTCGGGGACAGGGGTTAGGGTGGGGCAGCCCCAGCATTTT
CDR3aa: CASSSGTGVRVGQPQHF

d_gene: .
v_gene: TRBV5-1
j_gene: TRBJ2-3
abundance: .
CDR3nt: TGCGCCAGCAGCGTGACAGAAGATAATACGCAGTATTTT
CDR3aa: CASSVTEDNTQYF

d_gene: TRBD1
v_gene: TRBV5-4
j_gene: TRBJ1-1
abundance: few
CDR3nt: TGTGCCAGCAGCGGAGCCAGGGGGGACACTGAAGCTTTCTTT
CDR3aa: CASSGARGDTEAFF

d_gene: .
v_gene: TRBV14
j_gene: TRBJ2-1
abundance: .
CDR3nt: TGTGCCAGCAGCCAAGTAACCGGGGCAAACAATGAGCAGTTCTTC
CDR3aa: CASSQVTGANNEQFF

d_gene: .
v_gene: TRBV7-9
j_gene: TRBJ1-3
abundance: .
CDR3nt: TGTGCCAGCAGCTTATTTTCAGATTCCTTATACTCTGGAAACACCATATATTTT
CDR3aa: CASSLFSDSLYSGNTIYF

d_gene: TRBD1
v_gene: TRBV11-2
j_gene: TRBJ1-1
abundance: .
CDR3nt: TGTGCCAGCAGCTTGTCGACAGGGTTGAACACTGAAGCTTTCTTT
CDR3aa: CASSLSTGLNTEAFF

d_gene: .
v_gene: TRBV2
j_gene: TRBJ2-7
abundance: .
CDR3nt: TGTGCCAGCAGTGGCCCGCGGCAGGGAGACCAGTCGCAGTACTTC
CDR3aa: CASSGPRQGDQSQYF

d_gene: TRBD1
v_gene: TRBV15
j_gene: TRBJ1-4
abundance: .
CDR3nt: TGTGCCACCAGCAGAGATGGGGGACAGGGTAATGAAAAACTGTTTTTT
CDR3aa: CATSRDGGQGNEKLFF

d_gene: .
v_gene: TRBV13
j_gene: TRBJ2-5
abundance: .
CDR3nt: TGTGCCAGCAGCTTAAGGCGGCAAGAGACCCAGTACTTC
CDR3aa: CASSLRRQETQYF

d_gene: .
v_gene: TRBV28
j_gene: TRBJ2-1
abundance: .
CDR3nt: TGTGCCAGCAGGCAGAGCCCGGTATCCTACAATGAGCAGTTCTTC
CDR3aa: CASRQSPVSYNEQFF

d_gene: TRBD1
v_gene: TRBV19
j_gene: TRBJ2-1
abundance: .
CDR3nt: TGTGCCAGTAGTATCCGGACAGGGGGTTGGAATGAGCAGTTCTTC
CDR3aa: CASSIRTGGWNEQFF

d_gene: .
v_gene: TRBV7-7
j_gene: TRBJ2-5
abundance: .
CDR3nt: TGTGCCAGCAGCTTAGGGCGGGGAATGGCCCAAGAGACCCAGTACTTC
CDR3aa: CASSLGRGMAQETQYF

d_gene: .
v_gene: TRBV6-4
j_gene: TRBJ2-1
abundance: .
CDR3nt: TGTGCCAGCAGCCCAACCCCTCGGCGGGGGCCGAGCTCCTACAATGAGCAGTTCTTC
CDR3aa: CASSPTPRRGPSSYNEQFF

d_gene: .
v_gene: TRBV11-2
j_gene: TRBJ1-2
abundance: .
CDR3nt: TGTGCCAGCAGCTCCCACGTGGGGGCGAGCGGGTACTATGGCTACACCTTC
CDR3aa: CASSSHVGASGYYGYTF

d_gene: .
v_gene: TRBV10-3
j_gene: TRBJ1-2
abundance: .
CDR3nt: TGTGCCATCAGTGAGTCCCGCAGTAGGGGCTATGGCTACACCTTC
CDR3aa: CAISESRSRGYGYTF

d_gene: .
v_gene: TRBV6-6
j_gene: TRBJ2-3
abundance: .
CDR3nt: TGTGCCAGCATTAAGAGTAGCACAGATACGCAGTATTTT
CDR3aa: CASIKSSTDTQYF

d_gene: .
v_gene: TRBV6-1
j_gene: TRBJ1-1
abundance: .
CDR3nt: TGTGCCAGCAGTCCTCTGGGGCTAAACACTGAAGCTTTCTTT
CDR3aa: CASSPLGLNTEAFF

d_gene: .
v_gene: TRBV6-6
j_gene: TRBJ2-7
abundance: .
CDR3nt: TGTGCCAGCAGTTACCCGGAGGACGGGAAATACGAGCAGTACTTC
CDR3aa: CASSYPEDGKYEQYF

d_gene: .
v_gene: TRBV7-2
j_gene: TRBJ2-7
abundance: .
CDR3nt: TGTGCCAGCAGCTTAATCGGGTCTGGGCACGAGCAGTACTTC
CDR3aa: CASSLIGSGHEQYF

d_gene: .
v_gene: TRBV11-3
j_gene: TRBJ1-1
abundance: .
CDR3nt: TGTGCCAGCAGCCAAGGGTTTGGGGTTTCTGAAGCTTTCTTT
CDR3aa: CASSQGFGVSEAFF

d_gene: .
v_gene: TRBV15
j_gene: TRBJ2-3
abundance: .
CDR3nt: TGTGCCACCAGCACCTTCCCGAAGACCGTCGGAGATACGCAGTATTTT
CDR3aa: CATSTFPKTVGDTQYF

d_gene: TRBD1
v_gene: TRBV19
j_gene: TRBJ2-2
abundance: .
CDR3nt: TGTGCCACGGGACAGTCCAACACCGGGGAGCTGTTTTTT
CDR3aa: CATGQSNTGELFF

d_gene: .
v_gene: TRBV2
j_gene: TRBJ2-7
abundance: .
CDR3nt: TGTGCCAGCAGCAGGGCCGACGAGCAGTACTTC
CDR3aa: CASSRADEQYF

d_gene: .
v_gene: TRBV2
j_gene: TRBJ2-2
abundance: few
CDR3nt: TGTGCCAGCAGTGAAATCGGGGAGCTGTTTTTT
CDR3aa: CASSEIGELFF

d_gene: TRBD2
v_gene: TRBV30
j_gene: TRBJ2-1
abundance: .
CDR3nt: TGTGGGCTAGCGGGAGTATATGAGCAGTTCTTC
CDR3aa: CGLAGVYEQFF

d_gene: .
v_gene: TRBV5-4
j_gene: TRBJ1-2
abundance: .
CDR3nt: TGTGCCAGCAGCTTGGCCCCAGGGCCTTATGGCTACACCTTC
CDR3aa: CASSLAPGPYGYTF

d_gene: .
v_gene: TRBV6-5
j_gene: TRBJ2-7
abundance: once
CDR3nt: TGTGCCAGCAGTTTAATAGCCGGGACAACGACTTACGAGCAGTACTTC
CDR3aa: CASSLIAGTTTYEQYF

d_gene: .
v_gene: TRBV19
j_gene: TRBJ1-4
abundance: .
CDR3nt: TGTGCCAGTAGTGGCGTATGGGGTATCAGTGAAAAACTGTTTTTT
CDR3aa: CASSGVWGISEKLFF

d_gene: TRBD2
v_gene: TRBV19
j_gene: TRBJ2-7
abundance: .
CDR3nt: TGTGCCAGTAGCCTGGCGGGAGACTCCTACGAGCAGTACTTC
CDR3aa: CASSLAGDSYEQYF

d_gene: TRBD2
v_gene: TRBV7-9
j_gene: TRBJ2-2
abundance: .
CDR3nt: TGTGCCAGCAGACAAGAACTAGCGGGAGGGCTCACCGGGGAGCTGTTTTTT
CDR3aa: CASRQELAGGLTGELFF

d_gene: .
v_gene: TRBV4-2
j_gene: TRBJ2-3
abundance: .
CDR3nt: TGTGCCAGCAGCCAAGGTTCCATGCCTAGCGACACAGATACGCAGTATTTT
CDR3aa: CASSQGSMPSDTDTQYF

d_gene: TRBD2
v_gene: TRBV7-9
j_gene: TRBJ2-3
abundance: .
CDR3nt: TGTGCCAGCAGCTTGCGGGAGATCACAGATACGCAGTATTTT
CDR3aa: CASSLREITDTQYF